The 26 T cell receptor beta chains given below trace back to one sample, sequenced in a study of blood T cell repertoires in COVID-19. The method was immunoSEQ multiplex PCR; TCRdb's version includes in-frame clones alone and lacks a portion of them. In the table there are some 130,000 clones, 75% to 90% of which are singletons. The sequenced sample consisted of peripheral blood. All receptors come from a human donor in a cohort sampled during active COVID-19.

The rearrangement uses TRBV7-2 and TRBJ2-7, with 11 bases that match TRBD1. The CDR3 is 15 residues long. CDR1 SGHTA and CDR2 FQGNSA come from the germline V gene. Losses at the gene ends were 4 bases for V and 0 bases for J; bases not matched to a gene: 2. The CDR3 spells CASSSGTGGSYEQYF. CDR3 DNA: TGTGCCAGCAGCTCCGGGACAGGGGGCTCCTACGAGCAGTACTTC.

The V gene is TRBV12-3 or TRBV12-4, the J gene TRBJ1-1, with TRBD1 matching over 8 bases. The CDR3 sequence is 13 residues long. The V and J ends lost 8 bases and 0 bases, in that order; junction bases with no gene match: 2. This chain's CDR3 is CASLTGVNTEAFF. In nucleotides, the CDR3 is TGTGCCAGCCTGACAGGGGTGAACACTGAAGCTTTCTTT.

The chain joins TRBV19 to TRBJ1-2; TRBD1 might be the D (6 bases). This CDR3 has 14 amino acids. V lost 7 bases and J lost 0, with 12 bases in between. Germline V lookup: CDR1 LNHDA, CDR2 SQIVND (reference sequence). For the CDR3, the DNA is TGTGCCAGTACCCCCGGACAGACTAACTATGGCTACACCTTC. Protein: CASTPGQTNYGYTF.

The gene calls are TRBV6-1 and TRBJ2-4; D call uncertain. This CDR3 is built from 14 residues. Germline assignment: CDR1 MNHNS and CDR2 SASEGT. V dropped 1 base and J dropped 7 bases, with 11 bases sitting between them. CDR3 sequence: CASSEGLAGNIQYF. DNA of the CDR3: TGTGCCAGCAGTGAAGGGTTAGCTGGGAACATTCAGTACTTC.

The J gene is TRBJ1-2, the V gene TRBV29-1, with 7 nucleotides matching TRBD1. Per the germline V gene, CDR1 is SQVTM and CDR2 is ANQGSEA. The trim removed 7 bases at V and 0 bases at J, leaving 5 bases unmatched. This CDR3 comprises 13 residues. The CDR3 DNA reads as TGCAGCGCGGGGGACAGAACTAACTATGGCTACACCTTC. As protein: CSAGDRTNYGYTF.

The chain couples TRBV3-1 (or the pseudogene TRBV3-2) to TRBJ2-5; D is unresolved. The CDR3 length is 12 residues. V was trimmed by 4 bases and J by 4 bases, leaving 7 bases between them. Germline V gene sequence: CDR1 LGHDT, CDR2 YNNKEL (reference sequence). CDR3 loop: CASSRDRETQYF. The CDR3 bases are TGTGCCAGCAGCCGAGATAGAGAGACCCAGTACTTC.

The chain recombines TRBV7-8 with TRBJ2-1, with D perhaps TRBD2 (5 bases). The germline CDR1 and CDR2 sequences are SGHVS and FQNEAQ. V lost 5 bases, J lost 5 bases, and 13 bases lay in between. The CDR3 extends over 14 amino acids. The CDR3 is CASSIRTGNNEQFF. The CDR3 DNA reads TGTGCCAGCAGCATTCGGACGGGAAACAATGAGCAGTTCTTC. Supplemented by reference TRBV7-8 and TRBJ2-1, the full variable domain reads GAGVSQSPRYKVAKRGQDVALRCDPISGHVSLFWYQQALGQGPEFLTYFQNEAQLDKSGLPSDRFFAERPEGSVSTLKIQRTQQEDSAVYLCASSIRTGNNEQFFGPGTRLTVL.

This clone was observed once. The chain is built from TRBV24-1 and TRBJ1-3; 10 bases are a match to TRBD1. Unmatched junction bases numbered 5, after V lost 4 bases and J lost 3 bases. The CDR3 is made up of 16 amino acids. CDR1 is KGHDR, CDR2 SFDVKD, per germline. The CDR3 region is CATSEEGQGNGNTIYF. CDR3 coding DNA: TGTGCCACCAGTGAGGAGGGACAGGGGAATGGAAACACCATATATTTT.

Written as DNA, the CDR3 is TGTGCCAGCAGCTTAGATGGACAGGGGGCGAGGAGCTATGGCTACACCTTC. Its translation: CASSLDGQGARSYGYTF. The V and J genes are TRBV13 and TRBJ1-2; 11 bases are a match to TRBD1. Trimming removed 1 base from V and 4 bases from J; junction bases left unmatched: 8. Germline CDR1 is PRHDT and CDR2 is FYEKMQ (reference sequence). The CDR3 is made up of 17 amino acids.

The rearrangement links TRBV5-1 to TRBJ2-1; TRBD1 agrees at 12 bases. V shed 4 bases and J 8 bases; nucleotides not matched to a gene: 7. The CDR3 is 15 residues long. The germline gives CDR1 SGHRS, CDR2 YFSETQ. The CDR3: CASSETGQGAYEQFF. The CDR3 DNA reads as TGCGCCAGCAGCGAGACGGGACAGGGGGCCTATGAGCAGTTCTTC.

A few counts support this clone. This rearrangement joins TRBV6-2 or TRBV6-3 to TRBJ1-5; 9 nucleotides align to TRBD1. Germline CDR1 is MNHEY and CDR2 is SVGEGT. After removal of 6 bases from V and 0 bases from J, the junction contained 12 bases not matched to a gene. The CDR3 length is 18 residues. The CDR3 region is CASSRPGQGMVSNQPQHF. CDR3 coding DNA: TGTGCCAGCAGCCGTCCGGGACAGGGTATGGTTAGCAATCAGCCCCAGCATTTT.

The chain carries TRBV7-9 and TRBJ1-1; no definite D call. Trimming left V 5 bases short and J 0 bases short, with 10 bases between. The CDR3 has 14 residues. The germline V gene encodes CDR1 SEHNR and CDR2 FQNEAQ (reference sequence). DNA for the CDR3: TGTGCCAGCAGCCCAGACGGGATGAACACTGAAGCTTTCTTT. It codes for CASSPDGMNTEAFF.

The chain uses TRBV5-4 and TRBJ2-3; 8 bases are a match to TRBD2. Unmatched junction bases numbered 5, after V lost 0 bases and J lost 2 bases. The germline gives CDR1 SGHNT, CDR2 YYREEE (reference sequence). The CDR3 is 16 amino acids. The CDR3 reads CASSLGLAGLTDTQYF. CDR3 bases: TGTGCCAGCAGCTTGGGTCTAGCGGGCCTCACAGATACGCAGTATTTT.

This chain joins TRBV5-1 and TRBJ2-3; 7 nucleotides line up with TRBD1. V was clipped by 6 bases and J by 5 bases; unmatched bases: 9. Germline lookup yields CDR1 SGHRS and CDR2 YFSETQ. The CDR3 loop spans 14 amino acids. The CDR3 sequence is CASTRTGGIDTQYF. In DNA form, the CDR3 reads TGCGCCAGCACCAGGACAGGTGGTATAGATACGCAGTATTTT.

The chain couples TRBV7-3 to TRBJ2-7; 13 nucleotides align to TRBD2. CDR3 length equals 16 residues. Germline loops: CDR1 SGHTA, CDR2 FQGTGA. V was clipped by 5 bases and J by 2 bases; unmatched bases: 6. The CDR3 protein is CASSVTGTSGAYEQYF. The CDR3 coding sequence is TGTGCCAGCAGCGTCACCGGGACTAGCGGGGCCTACGAGCAGTACTTC.

This clone was counted only a few times. DNA of the CDR3: TGTGCCAGTAGTATAAATGTCCTAACAGGCTATGGAAACACCATATATTTT. Protein sequence: CASSINVLTGYGNTIYF. The rearrangement joins TRBV19 to TRBJ1-3; TRBD1 might be the D (5 bases). The CDR3 spans 17 residues. Germline CDR1 LNHDA, CDR2 SQIVND (reference sequence). V lost 2 bases to trimming and J lost 3 bases, with 17 bases between them.

The chain couples TRBV9 to TRBJ2-2; maybe TRBD1 (5 bases). The CDR3 sequence is 15 residues long. V lost 4 bases, J lost 6 bases, and 16 bases lay in between. Germline assignment: CDR1 SGDLS and CDR2 YYNGEE. The CDR3 DNA is TGTGCCAGCAGCCCGAGAGGTCAGGGCGCCGGGGAGCTGTTTTTT. Its translation is CASSPRGQGAGELFF.

The V call is TRBV4-2, the J call TRBJ2-3, with 7 bases identical to TRBD2. Germline V gene lookup returns CDR1 LGHNA and CDR2 YNFKEQ. This CDR3 region has 16 residues. With 4 bases clipped from V and 0 bases from J, the junction kept 7 bases outside the gene matches. The CDR3 is CASSPLRGGSTDTQYF. In nucleotides, the CDR3 is TGTGCCAGCAGCCCTCTTAGGGGAGGGAGCACAGATACGCAGTATTTT.

This chain links TRBV5-4 with TRBJ2-6, with a weak D call TRBD2 (6 bases). V gave up 3 bases and J gave up 0 bases, with 10 bases separating them. There are 16 residues in the CDR3. Germline V gene data show CDR1 as SGHNT and CDR2 as YYREEE (reference sequence). The CDR3, as DNA: TGTGCCAGCAGCTCCGGGGGAAACTCTGGGGCCAACGTCCTGACTTTC. It is translated as CASSSGGNSGANVLTF.

This clone appeared a single time. V and J are TRBV5-1 and TRBJ2-1, with 9 bases fitting TRBD2. The germline gives CDR1 SGHRS, CDR2 YFSETQ. V lost 4 bases, J lost 8 bases, and 1 base stayed unmatched. The CDR3 covers 12 residues. The CDR3 loop is CASSVAGDEQFF. In nucleotides, the CDR3 is TGCGCCAGCAGCGTAGCGGGAGATGAGCAGTTCTTC.

The chain is built from TRBV24-1 and TRBJ2-1; 8 bases agree with TRBD1. Per germline, CDR1 KGHDR and CDR2 SFDVKD. The CDR3 consists of 15 residues. With 6 bases clipped from V and 8 bases from J, the junction kept 11 bases outside the gene matches. CDR3 DNA: TGTGCCACCAGTCCCGGGACAGGCGGCGGCGATGAGCAGTTCTTC. This translates into CATSPGTGGGDEQFF.

The chain uses TRBV5-4 and TRBJ2-1; 8 nucleotides match TRBD1. V was clipped by 4 bases and J by 7 bases; unmatched bases: 4. CDR1 and CDR2 (germline): SGHNT, YYREEE (reference sequence). The CDR3 has 13 residues. The CDR3 DNA is TGTGCCAGCAGCCGACAGGGGTGGAATGAGCAGTTCTTC. Translation: CASSRQGWNEQFF.

The gene calls are TRBV2 and TRBJ2-1; 10 bases line up with TRBD1. V shed 6 bases and J 7 bases; nucleotides not matched to a gene: 6. Germline loops: CDR1 SNHLY, CDR2 FYNNEI. The CDR3 totals 14 residues. CDR3 bases: TGTGCCAGCAGGGGGACAGGGGTCGAGAATGAGCAGTTCTTC. Protein: CASRGTGVENEQFF. The variable domain in full, with the rest retrieved from reference TRBV2 and TRBJ2-1, is EPEVTQTPSHQVTQMGQEVILRCVPISNHLYFYWYRQILGQKVEFLVSFYNNEISEKSEIFDDQFSVERPDGSNFTLKIRSTKLEDSAMYFCASRGTGVENEQFFGPGTRLTVL.

The V gene is TRBV7-3, the J gene TRBJ2-7; D not resolved. V gave up 5 bases and J gave up 2 bases, with 13 bases separating them. The CDR3 is 14 residues long. From germline, CDR1 is SGHTA and CDR2 FQGTGA. The CDR3 is CASSRGRVPYEQYF. CDR3 in DNA: TGTGCCAGCAGCCGTGGCCGGGTCCCCTACGAGCAGTACTTC.

CDR3 DNA: TGTGCCAGTAGTACAGGGACAGCGGGTAAAAAACTGTTTTTT. Protein product: CASSTGTAGKKLFF. This chain joins TRBV19 and TRBJ1-4; TRBD1 matches 7 bases. The CDR3 has 14 amino acids. Germline assignment: CDR1 LNHDA and CDR2 SQIVND (reference sequence). J lost 9 bases, V lost 4 bases, and 8 bases had no gene match.

V is TRBV6-7 and J is TRBJ2-7; 12 positions agree with TRBD1. TRBV6-7 is designated an ORF whose function remains uncertain. CDR3 length: 15 residues. J was trimmed by 6 bases and V by 0 bases; bases with no gene match: 3. CDR3 DNA: TGTGCCAGCAGTTACTCGGGACAGGGGGCTTGCGAGCAGTACTTC. The encoded protein is CASSYSGQGACEQYF.